This T cell receptor beta chain was sequenced for a study of human T cells and chemical hapten exposure. TCRdb redid the calling of the RACE reads with MiXCR, one entry per CDR3 protein. This table holds under 110,000 distinct CDR3 sequences, roughly 12% found once. With regard to this clonotype: The antigen remains undetermined.

Study findings and constraints: The number of TCRs over 1 in 1000 frequency stayed unchanged after DPC. Alopecia in the donors means their immune response may deviate from healthy people's.

Germline V gene data show CDR1 as SGHRS and CDR2 as YFSETQ. Trimming left V 3 bases short and J 3 bases short, with 13 bases between. The CDR3 contains 14 residues. Time point described: pre-sensitization, week 0. Indicated treatment: therapeutic diphenylcyclopropenone sensitization with weekly scalp DPC. The sequences come from whole blood, collected in connection with sensitization to the hapten diphenylcyclopropenone (DPC). The receptor's source is a woman aged 45-59 years with alopecia areata. Some clones in this sample may be carry-over from other donors' samples. The chain couples TRBV5-1 to TRBJ2-7, with D tentatively TRBD1 (5 bases). The CDR3 nucleotides read TGCGCCAGCAGCTCGACCGACAGCTTCTACGAGCAGTACTTC. It translates to CASSSTDSFYEQYF.